This T cell receptor (beta chain) came from a study of blood T cell repertoires in COVID-19. About the research overall: Donors in the United States, Italy and Spain gave samples during acute or convalescent COVID-19. Sample material is recorded as cDNA or gDNA derived from T cells, B-cell-depleted T cells, or PBMCs.

How the authors handled the data: The assay estimated nucleated cells by amplifying reference gene primers. Produced via immunoSEQ multiplex PCR; TCRdb's table is partial and in-frame only. Clone size and V and J calls were adopted from that table, with D and trimming inferred from the DNA. The sample contains a few hundred thousand clones, more than 70% of which appear only once. This clone was seen once. This CDR3 is 13 amino acids long. Looked up from germline, CDR1 is GTSNPN and CDR2 is SVGIG (reference sequence). The J segment lost 5 bases and the V segment lost 3 bases, leaving 6 bases of the junction unmatched.

Source material: peripheral blood. V and J are TRBV30 and TRBJ2-7; TRBD2 matches 8 bases. The TCR was taken from a woman in her 50s with acute or convalescent COVID-19. In nucleotides, the CDR3 is TGTGCCTGGAGGAGGGGTAGCGGGAACGAGCAGTACTTC. Protein product: CAWRRGSGNEQYF.